Each of the 20 T cell receptor beta chains below was sequenced from the same sample in a study of CD8 T cell repertoires and HIV-1 epitope variants. These receptors have no known antigen. The protocol was immunoSEQ multiplex PCR, while the TCRdb copy is restricted to in-frame clones and leaves out a portion. The sample gives 5,000 or so clones, 60% to 80% of which show up once; around half is in the top ten. Sequenced input: cultured CD8+ T cells derived from PBMCs. These receptors all come from a male donor with HIV.

The chain uses TRBV6-6 and TRBJ2-7; 7 bases map to TRBD1. Germline trimming cut 3 bases from V and 3 bases from J; bases unmatched to any gene: 5. This CDR3 is built from 14 residues. Per the germline V gene, CDR1 is MNHNY and CDR2 is SVGAGI (reference sequence). The CDR3 loop is CASSYWDRNYEQYF. CDR3 DNA sequence: TGTGCCAGCAGTTATTGGGACAGAAACTACGAGCAGTACTTC.

The chain couples TRBV11-2 to TRBJ2-3; no clear D. Trimming took 1 base from V and 5 from J, leaving 1 base between them. The germline gives CDR1 SGHAT, CDR2 FQNNGV. The CDR3 spans 11 residues. The CDR3 coding sequence is TGTGCCAGCAGCTTAGGAGATACGCAGTATTTT. Its protein product is CASSLGDTQYF.

This clone was observed a few times. The rearrangement links TRBV4-3 to TRBJ1-6; no firm D call. Per the germline V gene, CDR1 is LGHNA and CDR2 is YSLEER. Trimming cost V 0 bases and J 10 bases, with 22 bases left between them. The CDR3 contains 18 residues. DNA of the CDR3: TGCGCCAGCAGCCAAGAAAGTGGTTTGGCACGCTTAGAGTCACCCCTCCACTTT. Its translation: CASSQESGLARLESPLHF.

This rearrangement joins TRBV5-6 to TRBJ2-6, with 10 bases that match TRBD1. Germline CDR1 and CDR2: SGHDT and YYEEEE. The CDR3 is 19 residues long. The junction had 11 bases not matched to a gene; V was cut back by 4 bases and J by 1 base. The CDR3 DNA reads as TGTGCCAGCAGCGGGGGCTGGGACAGGGGATTTTCTGGGGCCAACGTCCTGACTTTC. Its translation: CASSGGWDRGFSGANVLTF.

The chain has TRBV19 and TRBJ2-1, with D possibly being TRBD1 (7 bases). Per germline, CDR1 LNHDA and CDR2 SQIVND (reference sequence). Trimming cost V 4 bases and J 7 bases, with 14 bases left between them. The CDR3 has 14 residues. The CDR3 is CASSNRGGRNEQFF. The CDR3 region has the DNA TGTGCCAGTAGTAACAGGGGAGGTCGGAATGAGCAGTTCTTC.

The V and J genes are TRBV5-1 and TRBJ1-5; 9 nucleotides line up with TRBD1. Germline CDR1 and CDR2: SGHRS and YFSETQ. J was trimmed by 2 bases and V by 4 bases; bases with no gene match: 4. The CDR3 has 15 amino acids. The CDR3 loop reads CASSPGQGGNQPQHF. As DNA, the CDR3 is TGCGCCAGCAGCCCGGGACAGGGTGGCAATCAGCCCCAGCATTTT.

The sample holds one count of this clone. V and J are TRBV5-1 and TRBJ1-1; 8 bases match TRBD1. This CDR3 has 14 residues. Looked up from germline, CDR1 is SGHRS and CDR2 is YFSETQ. The trim removed 3 bases at V and 3 bases at J, leaving 4 bases unmatched. CDR3 sequence: CASSSQGGHTEAFF. The CDR3 DNA reads TGCGCCAGCAGCTCACAGGGGGGCCACACTGAAGCTTTCTTT.

The J gene is TRBJ2-7, the V gene TRBV5-1; 8 bases match TRBD2. Looked up from germline, CDR1 is SGHRS and CDR2 is YFSETQ. The CDR3 is made up of 15 amino acids. V was pared by 2 bases and J by 0 bases, with 4 bases of the junction left unmatched. CDR3 amino acids: CASSLSSGSSYEQYF. The CDR3, as DNA: TGCGCCAGCAGCTTATCCAGCGGGAGCTCCTACGAGCAGTACTTC.

A few counts support this clone. The chain combines TRBV27 with TRBJ2-7; TRBD1 aligns across 7 bases. J was trimmed by 3 bases and V by 6 bases; bases with no gene match: 8. Germline CDR1 MNHEY, CDR2 SMNVEV (reference sequence). The CDR3 has 14 residues. The CDR3 DNA sequence: TGTGCCAGCAGGTGGGACGACAGGGACTACGAGCAGTACTTC. It is translated as CASRWDDRDYEQYF.

This rearrangement joins TRBV27 to TRBJ1-5; a weak D match, TRBD1 (5 bases). Germline CDR1 MNHEY, CDR2 SMNVEV (reference sequence). CDR3 length equals 16 residues. V dropped 2 bases and J dropped 2 bases, with 13 bases sitting between them. The CDR3 DNA reads as TGTGCCAGCAGTTTACAAGGACGGGGCCGCAATCAGCCCCAGCATTTT. The encoded protein is CASSLQGRGRNQPQHF.

CDR3 nucleotide sequence: TGTGCCAGTAGTAACGCTCACGACTCACCTTCCTACGAGCAGTACTTC. It encodes CASSNAHDSPSYEQYF. The rearrangement links TRBV19 to TRBJ2-7; D is unclear. The CDR3 covers 16 residues. Germline V CDR1 and CDR2: LNHDA, SQIVND (reference sequence). The V end lost 4 bases, the J end lost 1 base, and 17 bases lay between the germline ends. Full variable domain (outside the CDR3, taken from reference TRBV19 and TRBJ2-7): DGGITQSPKYLFRKEGQNVTLSCEQNLNHDAMYWYRQDPGQGLRLIYYSQIVNDFQKGDIAEGYSVSREKKESFPLTVTSAQKNPTAFYLCASSNAHDSPSYEQYFGPGTRLTVT.

This clone was seen more than once but under ten times. The rearrangement joins TRBV28 to TRBJ1-1, with unresolved D. Per germline, CDR1 MDHEN and CDR2 SYDVKM. Between the trimmed V and J ends, which lost 1 base and 5 bases, there was a span of 8 bases. The CDR3 length is 13 residues. CDR3 coding DNA: TGTGCCAGCAGTTTATTGGGTAGGACTGAAGCTTTCTTT. Translation: CASSLLGRTEAFF.

This chain connects TRBV27 to TRBJ1-6; 7 nucleotides line up with TRBD1. The CDR3 covers 11 residues. J was trimmed by 14 bases and V by 4 bases; bases with no gene match: 2. Germline values: CDR1 MNHEY, CDR2 SMNVEV (reference sequence). The CDR3 region is CASSSGTALHF. The CDR3 DNA sequence: TGTGCCAGCAGTTCCGGGACAGCCCTCCACTTT.

The rearrangement joins TRBV10-3 to TRBJ2-7; D unclear. This CDR3 has 10 amino acids. The germline gives CDR1 ENHRY, CDR2 SYGVKD. V lost 8 bases and J lost 7, with 9 bases in between. The CDR3 DNA reads TGTGCCATCTCACTTTGGGAGCAGTACTTC. Residues: CAISLWEQYF.

The rearrangement joins TRBV7-6 to TRBJ2-7; 7 bases are a match to TRBD2. This CDR3 has 12 residues. Germline-derived CDR1 and CDR2 are SGHVS and FNYEAQ. The J segment lost 4 bases and the V segment lost 6 bases, leaving 3 bases of the junction unmatched. The CDR3 loop reads CASSWGGYEQYF. As DNA, the CDR3 is TGTGCCAGCAGTTGGGGGGGTTACGAGCAGTACTTC.

This chain joins TRBV19 and TRBJ1-5; 12 positions agree with TRBD1. Germline lookup yields CDR1 LNHDA and CDR2 SQIVND (reference sequence). There are 13 residues in the CDR3. The CDR3 nucleotides are TGTGGCACCGGGACAGGGGGCACCCAGCCCCAGCATTTT. Its translation: CGTGTGGTQPQHF.

The rearrangement joins TRBV7-2 to TRBJ2-7, with TRBD1 identical over 8 bases. Germline V gives CDR1 SGHTA, CDR2 FQGNSA. J gave up 7 bases and V 5 bases, and 7 bases lay outside the gene matches. The CDR3 spans 13 residues. CDR3 residues: CASSPTGGGEQYF. CDR3 nucleotides: TGTGCCAGCAGCCCCACAGGGGGAGGAGAGCAGTACTTC.

The CDR3 nucleotides are TGCGCCAGCAGCCTCCGGACAGGGATCACAGATACGCAGTATTTT. Its translation: CASSLRTGITDTQYF. This chain uses TRBV4-3 with TRBJ2-3; 8 positions match TRBD1. CDR3 length equals 15 residues. CDR1 and CDR2 from the germline V gene are LGHNA and YSLEER. V trimming: 4 bases; J trimming: 2 bases; junction bases outside the gene matches: 5.

V gene TRBV19 combines with J gene TRBJ1-2; 8 bases line up with TRBD1. The CDR3 has 15 amino acids. J lost 4 bases, V lost 4 bases, and 8 bases had no gene match. In germline, CDR1 is LNHDA, CDR2 SQIVND (reference sequence). The CDR3 reads CASSTGQAESYGYTF. CDR3 bases: TGTGCCAGTAGTACGGGACAGGCCGAGAGCTATGGCTACACCTTC.

This clone was detected only a few times. The chain uses TRBV29-1 and TRBJ2-7; a possible D gene is TRBD2 (5 bases). This CDR3 is built from 13 residues. Trimming pared 3 bases from V and 0 bases from J, leaving 9 bases between. Germline CDR1 reads SQVTM; CDR2 reads ANQGSEA. CDR3 amino acids: CSVDSGSSYEQYF. CDR3 in DNA: TGCAGCGTTGACTCGGGGAGCTCCTACGAGCAGTACTTC.